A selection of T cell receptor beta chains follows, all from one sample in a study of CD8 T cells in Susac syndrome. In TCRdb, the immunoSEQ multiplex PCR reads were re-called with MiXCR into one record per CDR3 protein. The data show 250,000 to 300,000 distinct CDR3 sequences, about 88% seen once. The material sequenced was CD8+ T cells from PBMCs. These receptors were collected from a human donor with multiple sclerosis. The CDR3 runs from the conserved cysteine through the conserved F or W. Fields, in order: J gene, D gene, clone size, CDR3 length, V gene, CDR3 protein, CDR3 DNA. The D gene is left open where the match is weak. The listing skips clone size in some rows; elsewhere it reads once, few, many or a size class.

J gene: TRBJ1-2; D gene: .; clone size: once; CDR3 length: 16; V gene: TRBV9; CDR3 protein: CASSVVKGGSNYGYTF; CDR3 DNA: TGTGCCAGCAGCGTAGTGAAGGGAGGGTCAAACTATGGCTACACCTTC
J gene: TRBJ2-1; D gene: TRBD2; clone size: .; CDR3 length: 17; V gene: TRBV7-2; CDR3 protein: CASSSSLTSGGNNEQFF; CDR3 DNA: TGTGCCAGCAGCTCCTCTTTAACTAGCGGGGGAAACAATGAGCAGTTCTTC
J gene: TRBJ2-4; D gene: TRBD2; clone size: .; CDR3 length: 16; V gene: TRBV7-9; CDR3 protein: CASRPDPGLNQNIQYF; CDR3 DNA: TGTGCCAGCAGACCAGATCCGGGACTAAACCAAAACATTCAGTACTTC
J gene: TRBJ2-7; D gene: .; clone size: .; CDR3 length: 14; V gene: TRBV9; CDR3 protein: CASSPLAPSYEQYF; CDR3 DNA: TGTGCCAGCAGCCCCCTGGCGCCTTCCTACGAGCAGTACTTC
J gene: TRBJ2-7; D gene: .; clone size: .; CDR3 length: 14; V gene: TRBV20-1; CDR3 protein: CSARDRGGLYEQYF; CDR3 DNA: TGCAGTGCTAGAGATAGGGGGGGTCTCTACGAGCAGTACTTC
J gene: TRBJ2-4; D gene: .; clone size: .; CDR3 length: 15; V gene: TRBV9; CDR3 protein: CASSLGGLAKNIQYF; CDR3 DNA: TGTGCCAGCAGCCTCGGCGGGCTAGCCAAAAACATTCAGTACTTC
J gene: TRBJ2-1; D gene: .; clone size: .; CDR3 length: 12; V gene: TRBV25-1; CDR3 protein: CASSGAGGGRFF; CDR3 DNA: TGTGCCAGCAGTGGGGCGGGTGGCGGTCGGTTCTTC
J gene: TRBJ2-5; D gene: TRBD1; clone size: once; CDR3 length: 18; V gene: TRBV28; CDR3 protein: CASSLWAPTTGSAETQYF; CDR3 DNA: TGTGCCAGCAGTTTATGGGCCCCCACGACAGGGTCGGCGGAGACCCAGTACTTC
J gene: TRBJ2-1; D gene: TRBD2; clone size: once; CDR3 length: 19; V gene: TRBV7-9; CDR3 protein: CASSEGETSGAWRDNEQFF; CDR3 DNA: TGTGCCAGCAGCGAGGGGGAGACTAGCGGGGCCTGGAGGGACAATGAGCAGTTCTTC
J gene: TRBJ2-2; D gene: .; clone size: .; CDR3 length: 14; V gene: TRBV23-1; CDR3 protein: CASSPGWNTGELFF; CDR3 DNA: TGCGCCAGCAGTCCCGGATGGAACACCGGGGAGCTGTTTTTT
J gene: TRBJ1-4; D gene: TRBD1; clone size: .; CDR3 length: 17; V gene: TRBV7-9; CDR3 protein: CASSSEGQGIYGEKLFF; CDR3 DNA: TGTGCCAGCAGCTCGGAGGGACAGGGAATTTATGGTGAAAAACTGTTTTTT